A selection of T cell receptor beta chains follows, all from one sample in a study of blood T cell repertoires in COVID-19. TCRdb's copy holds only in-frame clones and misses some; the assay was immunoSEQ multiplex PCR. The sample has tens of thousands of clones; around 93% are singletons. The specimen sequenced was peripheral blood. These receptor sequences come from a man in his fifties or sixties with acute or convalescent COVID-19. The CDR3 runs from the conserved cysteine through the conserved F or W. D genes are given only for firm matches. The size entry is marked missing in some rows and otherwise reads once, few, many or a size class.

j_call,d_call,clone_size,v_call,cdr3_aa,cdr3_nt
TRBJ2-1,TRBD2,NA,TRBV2,CASSGLAGESGEQFF,TGTGCCAGCAGCGGACTAGCGGGGGAATCAGGGGAGCAGTTCTTC
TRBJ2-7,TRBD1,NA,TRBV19,CASSTSTGVDSYEQYF,TGTGCCAGTAGTACATCGACAGGGGTCGACTCCTACGAGCAGTACTTC
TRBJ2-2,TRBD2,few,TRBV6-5,CASSYIGLAHPGELFF,TGTGCCAGCAGTTACATTGGACTAGCCCATCCCGGGGAGCTGTTTTTT
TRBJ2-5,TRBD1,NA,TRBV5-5,CASSTPWTGREETQYF,TGTGCCAGCAGCACGCCGTGGACAGGACGAGAAGAGACCCAGTACTTC
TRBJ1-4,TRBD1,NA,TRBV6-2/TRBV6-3,CASSYSYRGRGLFF,TGTGCCAGCAGTTACTCGTACAGGGGGCGCGGACTGTTTTTT
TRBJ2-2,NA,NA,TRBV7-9,CASITNTGELFF,TGTGCGAGCATAACGAACACCGGGGAGCTGTTTTTT
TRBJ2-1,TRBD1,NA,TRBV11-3,CASSNNRGMSYNEQFF,TGTGCCAGCAGCAACAACAGGGGGATGTCTTACAATGAGCAGTTCTTC
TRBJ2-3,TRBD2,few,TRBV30,CAWVPLVSGGQLTDTQYF,TGTGCCTGGGTACCCCTAGTATCGGGGGGGCAACTCACAGATACGCAGTATTTT
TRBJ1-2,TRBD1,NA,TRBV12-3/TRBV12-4,CASSSGTGDGYTF,TGTGCCAGCAGTTCCGGGACAGGGGATGGCTACACCTTC
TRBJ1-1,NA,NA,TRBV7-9,CASSLRRKGATEAFF,TGTGCCAGCAGCTTAAGAAGGAAAGGAGCCACTGAAGCTTTCTTT